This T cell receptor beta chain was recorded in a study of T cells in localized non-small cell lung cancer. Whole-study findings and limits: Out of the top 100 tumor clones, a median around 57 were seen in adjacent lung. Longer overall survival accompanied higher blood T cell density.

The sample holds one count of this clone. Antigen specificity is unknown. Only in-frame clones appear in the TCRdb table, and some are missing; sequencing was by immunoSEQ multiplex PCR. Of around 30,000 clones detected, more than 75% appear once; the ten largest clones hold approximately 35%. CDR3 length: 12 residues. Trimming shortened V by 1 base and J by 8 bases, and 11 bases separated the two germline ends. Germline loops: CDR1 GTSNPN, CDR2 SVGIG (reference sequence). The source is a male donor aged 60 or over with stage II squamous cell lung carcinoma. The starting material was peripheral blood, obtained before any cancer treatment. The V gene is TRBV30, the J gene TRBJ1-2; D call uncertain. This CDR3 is CAWSDTDGGYTF. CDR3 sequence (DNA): TGTGCCTGGAGTGACACGGATGGGGGCTACACCTTC.